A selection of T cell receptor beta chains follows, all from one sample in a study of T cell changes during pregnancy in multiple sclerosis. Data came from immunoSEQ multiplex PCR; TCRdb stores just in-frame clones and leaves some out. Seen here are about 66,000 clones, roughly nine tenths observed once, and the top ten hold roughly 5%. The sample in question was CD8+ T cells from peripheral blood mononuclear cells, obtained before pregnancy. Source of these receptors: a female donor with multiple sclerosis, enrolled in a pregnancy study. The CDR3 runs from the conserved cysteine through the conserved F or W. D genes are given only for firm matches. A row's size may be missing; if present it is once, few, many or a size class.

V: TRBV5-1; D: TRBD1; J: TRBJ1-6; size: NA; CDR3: CASSLGDRGVSYNSPLHF; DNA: TGCGCCAGCAGCTTGGGTGACAGGGGGGTCTCCTATAATTCACCCCTCCACTTT
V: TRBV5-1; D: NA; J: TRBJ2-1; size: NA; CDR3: CASSLVGGGNEQFF; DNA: TGCGCCAGCAGCTTGGTGGGTGGCGGTAATGAGCAGTTCTTC
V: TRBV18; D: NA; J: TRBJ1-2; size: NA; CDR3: CASSPSQDLNYGYTF; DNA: TGTGCCAGCTCACCATCGCAGGATCTCAACTATGGCTACACCTTC
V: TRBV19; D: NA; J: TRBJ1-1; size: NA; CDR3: CASSELGGTEAFF; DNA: TGTGCCAGTAGTGAGCTTGGCGGCACTGAAGCTTTCTTT
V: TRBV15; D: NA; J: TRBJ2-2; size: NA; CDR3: CATSREKIGRELFTGELFF; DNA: TGTGCCACCAGCAGAGAAAAGATCGGGCGGGAACTATTCACCGGGGAGCTGTTTTTT
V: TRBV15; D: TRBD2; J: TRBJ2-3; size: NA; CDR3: CATSQTSGEADTQYF; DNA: TGTGCCACCAGTCAGACTAGCGGGGAAGCAGATACGCAGTATTTT
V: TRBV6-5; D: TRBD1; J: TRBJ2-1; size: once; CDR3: CASSAYRDRDNEQFF; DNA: TGTGCCAGCAGCGCATATAGGGACAGAGACAATGAGCAGTTCTTC
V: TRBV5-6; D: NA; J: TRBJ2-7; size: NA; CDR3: CASSLDPTYEQYF; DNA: TGTGCCAGCAGCTTGGACCCTACCTACGAGCAGTACTTC
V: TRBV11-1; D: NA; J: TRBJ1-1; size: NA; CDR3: CASSLDKSVGVLTEAFF; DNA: TGTGCCAGCAGCTTAGACAAGTCGGTCGGAGTACTGACTGAAGCTTTCTTT
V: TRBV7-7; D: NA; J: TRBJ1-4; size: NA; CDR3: CASSPSMARGEKLFF; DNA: TGTGCTAGCAGCCCTAGCATGGCCCGGGGGGAAAAACTGTTTTTT
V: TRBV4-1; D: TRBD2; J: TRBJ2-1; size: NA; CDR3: CASSQGLALEQFF; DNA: TGCGCCAGCAGCCAAGGACTAGCGCTAGAGCAGTTCTTC
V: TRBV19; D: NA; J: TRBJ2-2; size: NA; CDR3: CASTWRGTGELFF; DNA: TGTGCCAGTACCTGGCGGGGCACCGGGGAGCTGTTTTTT
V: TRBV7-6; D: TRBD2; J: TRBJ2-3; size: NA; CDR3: CASSLGRGDPGGQDTQYF; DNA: TGTGCCAGCAGCCTGGGGCGGGGGGACCCCGGGGGTCAGGATACGCAGTATTTT
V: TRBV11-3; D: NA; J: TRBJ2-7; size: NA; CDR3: CASRTTGTYPYEQYF; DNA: TGTGCCAGCAGGACTACCGGGACATACCCCTACGAGCAGTACTTC
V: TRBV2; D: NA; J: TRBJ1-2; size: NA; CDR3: CASKSRQEANYGYTF; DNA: TGTGCCAGCAAGTCCCGACAGGAAGCTAACTATGGCTACACCTTC
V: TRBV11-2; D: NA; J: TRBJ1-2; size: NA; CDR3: CASSHHDRDPDGYTF; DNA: TGTGCCAGCAGCCATCACGACAGAGACCCGGATGGCTACACCTTC
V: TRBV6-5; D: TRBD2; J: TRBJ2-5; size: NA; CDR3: CASRGDWYQETQYF; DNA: TGTGCCAGCCGGGGGGACTGGTACCAAGAGACCCAGTACTTC
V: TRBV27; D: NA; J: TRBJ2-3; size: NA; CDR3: CASSLNSGGDTQYF; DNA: TGTGCCAGCAGTTTAAACAGCGGAGGGGATACGCAGTATTTT
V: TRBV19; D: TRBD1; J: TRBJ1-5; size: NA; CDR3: CASNLDRDNQPQHF; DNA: TGTGCCAGTAACCTGGACAGGGACAATCAGCCCCAGCATTTT
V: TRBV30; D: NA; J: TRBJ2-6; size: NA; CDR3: CAWSFGGSGANVLTF; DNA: TGTGCCTGGAGTTTCGGGGGCTCTGGGGCCAACGTCCTGACTTTC
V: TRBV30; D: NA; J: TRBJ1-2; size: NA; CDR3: CAWTGIYGYTF; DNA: TGTGCCTGGACAGGCATCTATGGCTACACCTTC
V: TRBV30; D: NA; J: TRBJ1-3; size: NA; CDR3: CAWKGGNTIYF; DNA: TGTGCCTGGAAGGGGGGAAACACCATATATTTT
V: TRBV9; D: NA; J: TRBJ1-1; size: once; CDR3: CASSVAVEGTEAFF; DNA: TGTGCCAGCAGCGTAGCAGTGGAGGGCACTGAAGCTTTCTTT
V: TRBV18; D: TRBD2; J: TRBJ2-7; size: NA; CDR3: CASSPTGGHYEQYF; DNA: TGTGCCAGCTCACCCACGGGAGGCCACTACGAGCAGTACTTC
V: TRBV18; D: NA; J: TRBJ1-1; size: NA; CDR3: CATRGGTEAFF; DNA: TGTGCCACCCGCGGGGGGACTGAAGCTTTCTTT
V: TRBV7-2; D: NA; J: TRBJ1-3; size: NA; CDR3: CATGGMEVLTGNTIYF; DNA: TGTGCCACCGGTGGAATGGAGGTCTTAACTGGAAACACCATATATTTT
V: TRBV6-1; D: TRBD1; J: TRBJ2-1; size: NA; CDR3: CASSEYGQGINEQFF; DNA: TGTGCCAGCAGTGAATACGGACAGGGGATCAATGAGCAGTTCTTC
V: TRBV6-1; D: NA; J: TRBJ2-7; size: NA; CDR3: CAATLEPHEQYF; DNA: TGTGCCGCCACGCTTGAACCCCACGAGCAGTACTTC
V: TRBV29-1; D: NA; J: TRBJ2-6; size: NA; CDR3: CSVRGTPMANVLTF; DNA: TGCAGCGTTCGCGGGACGCCGATGGCCAACGTCCTGACTTTC
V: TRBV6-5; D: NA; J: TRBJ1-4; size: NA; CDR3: CASSSRNGKLFF; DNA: TGTGCCAGCAGTTCTCGAAACGGTAAACTGTTTTTT
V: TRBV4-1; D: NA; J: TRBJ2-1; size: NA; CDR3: CASSEGGNYNEQFF; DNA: TGCGCCAGCAGCGAGGGGGGGAACTACAATGAGCAGTTCTTC
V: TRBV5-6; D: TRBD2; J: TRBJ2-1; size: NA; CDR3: CASSLSGTFQGEQFF; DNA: TGTGCCAGCAGCTTAAGCGGGACTTTCCAAGGGGAGCAGTTCTTC
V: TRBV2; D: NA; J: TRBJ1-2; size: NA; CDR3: CASRAQGLVGVGYGYTF; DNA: TGTGCCAGCAGGGCACAGGGATTGGTGGGTGTCGGATATGGCTACACCTTC
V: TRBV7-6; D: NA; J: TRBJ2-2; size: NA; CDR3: CASSFGETGELFF; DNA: TGTGCCAGCAGCTTCGGTGAGACCGGGGAGCTGTTTTTT
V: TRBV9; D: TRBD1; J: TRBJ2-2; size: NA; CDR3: CASSLGQRNTGELFF; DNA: TGTGCCAGCAGCTTGGGACAGAGGAACACCGGGGAGCTGTTTTTT
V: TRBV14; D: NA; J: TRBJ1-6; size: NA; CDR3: CASSQEGAVGKNSPLHF; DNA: TGTGCCAGCAGCCAAGAGGGGGCAGTCGGAAAGAATTCACCCCTCCACTTT
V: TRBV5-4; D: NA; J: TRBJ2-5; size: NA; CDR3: CASSLYGGSAGSLLETQYF; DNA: TGTGCCAGCAGCTTGTATGGCGGGTCGGCGGGGAGCCTTCTGGAGACCCAGTACTTC
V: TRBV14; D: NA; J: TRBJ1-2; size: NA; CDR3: CASSPGNLYGYTF; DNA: TGTGCCAGCAGCCCAGGGAACCTCTATGGCTACACCTTC
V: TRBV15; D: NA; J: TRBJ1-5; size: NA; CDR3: CATSRAQGANQPQHF; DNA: TGTGCCACCAGCAGAGCCCAGGGCGCCAATCAGCCCCAGCATTTT
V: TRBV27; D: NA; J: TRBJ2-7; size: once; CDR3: CASTPGVAAPGHWYEQYF; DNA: TGTGCCAGCACTCCGGGGGTCGCGGCCCCTGGGCATTGGTACGAGCAGTACTTC
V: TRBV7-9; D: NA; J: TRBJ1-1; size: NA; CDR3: CASTGKNTEAFF; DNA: TGTGCCAGCACAGGGAAGAACACTGAAGCTTTCTTT